This T cell receptor beta chain comes out of a study of T cell changes during pregnancy in multiple sclerosis. The junction had 10 bases not matched to a gene; V was cut back by 5 bases and J by 3 bases. This CDR3 is built from 16 residues. Germline V gives CDR1 LNHDA, CDR2 SQIVND (reference sequence). Data came from immunoSEQ multiplex PCR; TCRdb stores just in-frame clones and leaves some out. This table has tens of thousands of clones, under 95% appearing once. The sample was peripheral blood, taken before pregnancy. The rearrangement uses TRBV19 and TRBJ1-2; 9 bases are shared with TRBD1. The sequence was obtained from a female donor with multiple sclerosis, enrolled in a pregnancy study. CDR3: CASSAAGTGIYYGYTF. In nucleotides, the CDR3 is TGTGCCAGTAGTGCCGCGGGGACAGGGATATACTATGGCTACACCTTC.